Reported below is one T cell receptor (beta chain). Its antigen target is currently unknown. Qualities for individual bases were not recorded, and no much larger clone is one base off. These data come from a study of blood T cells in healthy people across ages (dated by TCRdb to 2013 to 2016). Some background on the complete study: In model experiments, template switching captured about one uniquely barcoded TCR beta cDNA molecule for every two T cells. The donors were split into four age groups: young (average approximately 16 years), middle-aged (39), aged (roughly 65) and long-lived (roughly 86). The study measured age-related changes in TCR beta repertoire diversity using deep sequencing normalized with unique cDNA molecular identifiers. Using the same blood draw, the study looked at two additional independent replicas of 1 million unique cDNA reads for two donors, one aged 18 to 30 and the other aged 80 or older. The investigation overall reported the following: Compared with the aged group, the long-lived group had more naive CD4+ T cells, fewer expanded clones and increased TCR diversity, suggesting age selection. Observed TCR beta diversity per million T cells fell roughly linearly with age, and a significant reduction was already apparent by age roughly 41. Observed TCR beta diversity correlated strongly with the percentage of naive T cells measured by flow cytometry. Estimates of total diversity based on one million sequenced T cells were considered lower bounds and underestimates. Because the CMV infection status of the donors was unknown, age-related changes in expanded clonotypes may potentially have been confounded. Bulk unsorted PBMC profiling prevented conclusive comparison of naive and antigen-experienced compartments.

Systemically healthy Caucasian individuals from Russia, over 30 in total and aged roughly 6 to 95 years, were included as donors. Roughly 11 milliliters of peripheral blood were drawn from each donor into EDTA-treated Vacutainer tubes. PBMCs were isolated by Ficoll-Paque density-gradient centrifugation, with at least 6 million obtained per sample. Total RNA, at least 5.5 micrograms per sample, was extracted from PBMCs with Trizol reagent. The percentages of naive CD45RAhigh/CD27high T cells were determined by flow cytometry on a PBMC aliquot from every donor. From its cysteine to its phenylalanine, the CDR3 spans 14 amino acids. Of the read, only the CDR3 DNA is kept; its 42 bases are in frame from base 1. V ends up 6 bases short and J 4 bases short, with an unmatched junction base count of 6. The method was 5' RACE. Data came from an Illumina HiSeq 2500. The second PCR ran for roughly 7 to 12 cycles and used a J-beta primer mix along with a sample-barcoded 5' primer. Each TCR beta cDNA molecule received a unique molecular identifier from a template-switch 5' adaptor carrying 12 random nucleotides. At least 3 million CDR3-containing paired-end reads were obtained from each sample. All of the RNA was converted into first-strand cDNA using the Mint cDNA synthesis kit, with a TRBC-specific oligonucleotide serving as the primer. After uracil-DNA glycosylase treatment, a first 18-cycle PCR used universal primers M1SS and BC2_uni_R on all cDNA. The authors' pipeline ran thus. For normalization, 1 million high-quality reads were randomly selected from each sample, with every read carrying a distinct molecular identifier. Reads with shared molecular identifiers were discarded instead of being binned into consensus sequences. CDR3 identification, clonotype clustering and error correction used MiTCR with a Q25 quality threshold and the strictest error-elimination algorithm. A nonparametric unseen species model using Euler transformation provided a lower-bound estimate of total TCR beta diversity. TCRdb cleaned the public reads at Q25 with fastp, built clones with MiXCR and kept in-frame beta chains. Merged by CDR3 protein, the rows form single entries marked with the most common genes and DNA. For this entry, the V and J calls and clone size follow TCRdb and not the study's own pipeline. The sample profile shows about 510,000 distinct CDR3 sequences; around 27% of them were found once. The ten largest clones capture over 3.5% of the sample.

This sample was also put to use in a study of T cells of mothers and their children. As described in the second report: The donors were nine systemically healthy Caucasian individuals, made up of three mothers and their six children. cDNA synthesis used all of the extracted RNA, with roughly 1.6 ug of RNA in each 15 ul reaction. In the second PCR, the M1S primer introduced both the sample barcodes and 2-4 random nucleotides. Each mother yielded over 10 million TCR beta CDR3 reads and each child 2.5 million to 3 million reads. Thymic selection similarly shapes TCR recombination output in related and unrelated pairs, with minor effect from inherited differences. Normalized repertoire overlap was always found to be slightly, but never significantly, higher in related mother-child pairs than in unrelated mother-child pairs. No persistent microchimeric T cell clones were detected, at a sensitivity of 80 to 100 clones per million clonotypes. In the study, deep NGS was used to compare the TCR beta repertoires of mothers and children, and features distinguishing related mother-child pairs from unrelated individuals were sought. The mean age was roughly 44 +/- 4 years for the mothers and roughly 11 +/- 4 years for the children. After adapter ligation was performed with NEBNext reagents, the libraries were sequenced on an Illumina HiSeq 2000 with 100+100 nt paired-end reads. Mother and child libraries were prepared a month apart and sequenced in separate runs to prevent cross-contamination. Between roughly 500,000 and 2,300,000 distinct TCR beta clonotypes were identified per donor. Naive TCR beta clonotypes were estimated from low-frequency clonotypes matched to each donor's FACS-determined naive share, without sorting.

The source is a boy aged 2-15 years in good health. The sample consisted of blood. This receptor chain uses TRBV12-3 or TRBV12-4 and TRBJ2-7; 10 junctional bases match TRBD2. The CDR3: CASRPGLASYEQYF. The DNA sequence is TGTGCCAGCAGACCGGGACTAGCGTCTTACGAGCAGTACTTC.